This T cell receptor (beta chain) came from a study of OX40 agonist ivuxolimab in advanced cancers. The overall study: All patients had ivuxolimab intravenously every 2 weeks at 0.01 to 10 mg/kg. Patients achieving partial responses numbered three: one hepatocellular carcinoma case and two cutaneous melanoma cases.

Measured with immunoSEQ multiplex PCR; TCRdb has only the in-frame clones, and not every one. The repertoire holds 130,000 or so clones, under 95% seen once, with over 0.8% in the top ten. The germline CDR1 and CDR2 sequences are MNHNS and SASEGT. The CDR3 contains 15 residues. Trimming cost V 8 bases and J 1 base, with 17 bases left between them. The chain joins TRBV6-1 to TRBJ1-1, with D possibly TRBD1 on 5 matching bases. Specimen: CD4+ or CD8+ T cells sorted from blood, collected in a trial of the OX40 agonist ivuxolimab. The receptor's source is an adult with an advanced solid tumor such as melanoma, head and neck, liver or kidney cancer. The CDR3 nucleotides read TGTGCCAGCGCCCGGGGGGGTCTGGAGAACACTGAAGCTTTCTTT. Translated: CASARGGLENTEAFF.